The 30 T cell receptor beta chains below all came from one sample that was sequenced in a study of blood T cell repertoires in COVID-19. Using immunoSEQ multiplex PCR, the repertoire was profiled, and TCRdb retains in-frame clones only, with some absent. This table holds about 280,000 clones, approximately 83% found once. The sequenced sample was peripheral blood. The receptors originated from a human donor in a cohort sampled during active COVID-19.

The V call is TRBV15, the J call TRBJ2-7; D may be TRBD1 (5 bases). V lost 5 bases and J lost 3, with 14 bases in between. CDR1 is LNHNV and CDR2 is YYDKDF in the germline V gene (reference sequence). The CDR3 extends over 14 amino acids. The CDR3 reads CATSLGQGYYEQYF. The CDR3 region has the DNA TGTGCCACCAGCTTGGGCCAGGGATACTACGAGCAGTACTTC. Full variable domain (outside the CDR3, taken from reference TRBV15 and TRBJ2-7): DAMVIQNPRYQVTQFGKPVTLSCSQTLNHNVMYWYQQKSSQAPKLLFHYYDKDFNNEADTPDNFQSRRPNTSFCFLDIRSPGLGDTAMYLCATSLGQGYYEQYFGPGTRLTVT.

The chain employs TRBV28 and TRBJ1-1; no clear D. Per germline, CDR1 MDHEN and CDR2 SYDVKM. This CDR3 is built from 16 residues. The V and J ends lost 8 bases and 1 base respectively, with 20 bases between them. CDR3 loop: CASPAPGLAANTEAFF. The CDR3 coding sequence is TGTGCCAGCCCTGCCCCTGGACTGGCCGCGAACACTGAAGCTTTCTTT.

V gene TRBV4-2 combines with J gene TRBJ2-2, with D perhaps matching TRBD2 (5 bases). Germline V gene sequence: CDR1 LGHNA, CDR2 YNFKEQ. There are 16 residues in the CDR3. V was trimmed by 4 bases and J by 0 bases, leaving 12 bases between them. For the CDR3, the DNA is TGTGCCAGCAGCCCCCGGACTGCAGCGAACACCGGGGAGCTGTTTTTT. The encoded protein is CASSPRTAANTGELFF.

CDR3 in DNA: TGTGCCATCAGTGAACCCCCCGGGGACGAGCAGTACTTC. It specifies CAISEPPGDEQYF. The J gene is TRBJ2-7, the V gene TRBV10-3, with D perhaps matching TRBD2 (5 bases). Trimming left V 3 bases short and J 5 bases short, with 11 bases between. CDR3 size: 13 residues. Per the germline V gene, CDR1 is ENHRY and CDR2 is SYGVKD.

The CDR3 loop is CASTRLAGAPYNEQFF. CDR3 sequence (DNA): TGTGCCAGTACCCGACTAGCGGGAGCACCCTACAATGAGCAGTTCTTC. J is TRBJ2-1 and V is TRBV19; TRBD2 matches at 12 bases. The germline V gene encodes CDR1 LNHDA and CDR2 SQIVND (reference sequence). The CDR3 spans 16 residues. After removal of 7 bases from V and 2 bases from J, the junction contained 6 bases not matched to a gene.

CDR3 sequence reads: CATRQETGGRGGYTF. The CDR3 coding sequence is TGTGCCACCAGGCAAGAGACGGGGGGGCGAGGTGGCTACACCTTC. The gene calls are TRBV15 and TRBJ1-2; D might be TRBD1 (6 bases). The V end was cut by 6 bases, the J end by 7 bases, with 21 bases between. Per germline, CDR1 LNHNV and CDR2 YYDKDF (reference sequence). CDR3 size: 15 residues.

This rearrangement joins TRBV5-5 to TRBJ1-1; D is perhaps TRBD1 (5 bases). With 3 bases removed from V and 3 bases from J, the gap between germline ends came to 9 bases. Germline V gene lookup returns CDR1 SGHKS and CDR2 YYEKEE (reference sequence). This CDR3 comprises 13 residues. The chain's CDR3 is CASSWLGHTEAFF. CDR3 nucleotide sequence: TGTGCCAGCAGCTGGTTGGGGCACACTGAAGCTTTCTTT.

A remark on this clone: The junction departs from germline at one end; a sequencing error may be responsible. V is TRBV7-7 and J is TRBJ2-5; perhaps TRBD2 as D (5 bases). Looked up from germline, CDR1 is SSHAT and CDR2 is FNYEAQ (reference sequence). The CDR3 extends over 13 amino acids. The CDR3 DNA sequence: TGTGCTAGCAGCTCCGGACTCGGGAAGACCCAGTACTTC. Protein: CASSSGLGKTQYF.

The V and J genes are TRBV18 and TRBJ2-1; 10 positions match TRBD2. The V segment lost 7 bases and the J segment 0 bases; nucleotides outside the gene matches: 3. Germline CDR1 reads KGHSH; CDR2 reads LQKENI. This CDR3 spans 15 amino acids. The CDR3 DNA sequence: TGTGCCAGCTTAGCGGGAGGCCACTCCTACAATGAGCAGTTCTTC. Its translation is CASLAGGHSYNEQFF.

The V and J genes are TRBV7-2 and TRBJ2-6, with 8 bases that match TRBD1. Germline V CDR1 and CDR2: SGHTA, FQGNSA. The junction had 8 bases not matched to a gene; V was cut back by 6 bases and J by 4 bases. The CDR3 has 16 amino acids. The DNA of the CDR3 is TGTGCCAGCAGAGGGCAGGGGGCGCTCGGGGCCAACGTCCTGACTTTC. Its protein is CASRGQGALGANVLTF.

The chain employs TRBV28 and TRBJ2-1, with D unresolved. Germline CDR1 and CDR2: MDHEN and SYDVKM. The V gene lost 10 bases and the J gene lost 9 bases, with 10 bases spanning the gap. This CDR3 is 10 amino acids long. The CDR3 DNA sequence: TGTGCCACCATCCGGTCTGAGCAGTTCTTC. This codes for CATIRSEQFF. The variable domain in full, with the rest retrieved from reference TRBV28 and TRBJ2-1, is DVKVTQSSRYLVKRTGEKVFLECVQDMDHENMFWYRQDPGLGLRLIYFSYDVKMKEKGDIPEGYSVSREKKERFSLILESASTNQTSMYLCATIRSEQFFGPGTRLTVL.

This rearrangement joins TRBV6-6 to TRBJ2-3, with 11 bases that match TRBD2. The germline V gene has CDR1 MNHNY and CDR2 SVGAGI (reference sequence). This CDR3 has 15 amino acids. V lost 6 bases, J lost 5 bases, and 7 bases stayed unmatched. The CDR3 is CASRSSGRAQDTQYF. CDR3 coding DNA: TGTGCCAGCAGGAGTAGCGGGAGGGCCCAAGATACGCAGTATTTT.

This sequence joins TRBV11-3 and TRBJ2-5, with 13 bases lining up with TRBD2. Germline trimming cut 5 bases from V and 4 bases from J; bases unmatched to any gene: 4. The germline V gene encodes CDR1 SGHNT and CDR2 YENEEA. CDR3 length: 15 amino acids. This CDR3 is CASSRTSGSSETQYF. The CDR3 DNA is TGTGCCAGCAGCCGGACTAGCGGGAGTTCAGAGACCCAGTACTTC.

The chain uses TRBV5-1 and TRBJ2-7, with D possibly matching TRBD2 (5 bases). Deletions cut 0 bases from V and 2 bases from J, with 9 bases between. This CDR3 is 14 amino acids long. CDR1 is SGHRS, CDR2 YFSETQ, per germline. The CDR3 sequence: CASSLGETPYEQYF. Written as DNA, the CDR3 is TGCGCCAGCAGCTTGGGGGAGACGCCCTACGAGCAGTACTTC.

The rearrangement joins TRBV12-3 or TRBV12-4 to TRBJ2-3, with D uncertain. The V and J ends lost 10 bases and 0 bases respectively, with 5 bases between them. The CDR3 has 11 amino acids. The CDR3 spells CATTSTDTQYF. CDR3 DNA sequence: TGTGCCACAACTAGCACAGATACGCAGTATTTT.

The V gene is TRBV7-2, the J gene TRBJ2-7; perhaps TRBD1 as D (6 bases). Between the trimmed V and J ends, which lost 6 bases and 5 bases, there was a span of 17 bases. The germline V gene has CDR1 SGHTA and CDR2 FQGNSA. CDR3 length equals 14 residues. The CDR3 is CASRDRTSGHEQYF. The CDR3 region has the DNA TGTGCCAGCAGAGACAGGACCTCCGGGCACGAGCAGTACTTC.

The gene calls are TRBV7-8 and TRBJ2-5, with 10 bases lining up with TRBD1. The V gene end was trimmed by 4 bases and the J gene end by 4 bases; junction bases not matched to a gene: 3. The length of the CDR3 is 14 residues. CDR1 and CDR2 from the germline V gene are SGHVS and FQNEAQ. The CDR3 nucleotides are TGTGCCAGCAGCTCTAGGACAGGGGGAGAGACCCAGTACTTC. Translation: CASSSRTGGETQYF. The entire variable domain, with the rest obtained from reference TRBV7-8 and TRBJ2-5, is as follows: GAGVSQSPRYKVAKRGQDVALRCDPISGHVSLFWYQQALGQGPEFLTYFQNEAQLDKSGLPSDRFFAERPEGSVSTLKIQRTQQEDSAVYLCASSSRTGGETQYFGPGTRLLVL.

The chain couples TRBV7-2 to TRBJ2-3; 7 nucleotides align to TRBD2. Germline assignment: CDR1 SGHTA and CDR2 FQGNSA. The CDR3 covers 17 residues. After removal of 1 base from V and 0 bases from J, the junction contained 7 bases not matched to a gene. CDR3 sequence reads: CASSLGIGLGSTDTQYF. The CDR3 bases are TGTGCCAGCAGCTTAGGGATAGGACTAGGGAGCACAGATACGCAGTATTTT.

This clone was detected only once. V gene TRBV19 combines with J gene TRBJ1-2; 9 bases map to TRBD1. V gave up 5 bases and J gave up 3 bases; unmatched junction bases: 7. From germline, CDR1 is LNHDA and CDR2 SQIVND (reference sequence). This CDR3 is 15 amino acids long. The CDR3 protein is CASSYRDRDHYGYTF. As DNA, the CDR3 is TGTGCCAGTAGTTACCGGGACAGGGACCACTATGGCTACACCTTC.

The rearrangement links TRBV28 to TRBJ1-5; 7 bases map to TRBD1. Germline V CDR1 and CDR2: MDHEN, SYDVKM. The CDR3 has 13 residues. With V trimmed by 6 bases and J by 7 bases, 6 bases remained unmatched. CDR3 protein: CASRKGGGQPQHF. The CDR3 region has the DNA TGTGCCAGCAGAAAAGGGGGCGGGCAGCCCCAGCATTTT. The whole variable domain, filled in from reference TRBV28 and TRBJ1-5, reads DVKVTQSSRYLVKRTGEKVFLECVQDMDHENMFWYRQDPGLGLRLIYFSYDVKMKEKGDIPEGYSVSREKKERFSLILESASTNQTSMYLCASRKGGGQPQHFGDGTRLSIL.

The chain is built from TRBV5-6 and TRBJ2-2; D may be TRBD1 (5 bases). The CDR3 consists of 16 residues. The V and J ends lost 0 bases and 3 bases respectively, with 12 bases between them. The germline CDR1 and CDR2 sequences are SGHDT and YYEEEE. DNA for the CDR3: TGTGCCAGCAGCTTGGGTGCCAGGGTGGACACCGGGGAGCTGTTTTTT. Its protein product is CASSLGARVDTGELFF. Together with reference TRBV5-6 and TRBJ2-2, the CDR3 gives the full variable domain: DAGVTQSPTHLIKTRGQQVTLRCSPKSGHDTVSWYQQALGQGPQFIFQYYEEEERQRGNFPDRFSGHQFPNYSSELNVNALLLGDSALYLCASSLGARVDTGELFFGEGSRLTVL.

V is TRBV28 and J is TRBJ2-3, with D hard to call. The CDR3 runs to 13 residues. Germline V gene sequence: CDR1 MDHEN, CDR2 SYDVKM. The V end lost 3 bases, the J end lost 6 bases, and 10 bases lay between the germline ends. Here the CDR3 reads CASSFFWRDTQYF. The DNA for the CDR3 is TGTGCCAGCAGTTTTTTTTGGCGGGATACGCAGTATTTT. Complete variable domain (other parts from reference TRBV28 and TRBJ2-3): DVKVTQSSRYLVKRTGEKVFLECVQDMDHENMFWYRQDPGLGLRLIYFSYDVKMKEKGDIPEGYSVSREKKERFSLILESASTNQTSMYLCASSFFWRDTQYFGPGTRLTVL.

This chain uses TRBV27 with TRBJ1-1; tentative D call: TRBD1 (5 bases). Germline CDR1 MNHEY, CDR2 SMNVEV (reference sequence). The CDR3 is made up of 14 amino acids. V was pared by 7 bases and J by 6 bases, with 18 bases between. CDR3 residues: CASKLPGGGAEAFF. The CDR3 bases are TGTGCCAGCAAACTCCCCGGGGGAGGGGCTGAAGCTTTCTTT.

This clone was seen a single time. The CDR3: CASSLRGLAGDNEQFF. DNA for the CDR3: TGTGCCAGCAGCTTACGGGGACTAGCGGGAGACAATGAGCAGTTCTTC. The V call is TRBV7-3, the J call TRBJ2-1; 14 bases fit TRBD2. Losses at the gene ends were 2 bases for V and 5 bases for J; bases not matched to a gene: 2. The CDR3 is 16 amino acids. Germline V gives CDR1 SGHTA, CDR2 FQGTGA.

The chain links TRBV6-2 or TRBV6-3 to TRBJ1-1; D perhaps matches TRBD1 (5 bases). Germline CDR1 and CDR2: MNHEY and SVGEGT. CDR3 length equals 14 residues. Trimming shortened V by 3 bases and J by 4 bases, and 12 bases separated the two germline ends. The CDR3 DNA sequence: TGTGCCAGCAGTTATTCAGGGTGGGCCACTGAAGCTTTCTTT. Amino acids: CASSYSGWATEAFF.

The chain couples TRBV19 to TRBJ2-3, with D perhaps TRBD2 (5 bases). The V end was cut by 4 bases, the J end by 2 bases, with 13 bases between. CDR1 and CDR2 (germline): LNHDA, SQIVND (reference sequence). CDR3 size: 15 residues. In DNA form, the CDR3 reads TGTGCCAGTAGTAGAGGGCAGCGGAACACAGATACGCAGTATTTT. Protein: CASSRGQRNTDTQYF.

This clone was counted between two and nine times. This specimen includes other DNA sequences encoding the same CDR3. The genes are TRBV3-1 (or the pseudogene TRBV3-2) and TRBJ2-3, with TRBD1 matching 8 bases. Germline assignment: CDR1 LGHDT and CDR2 YNNKEL (reference sequence). V was clipped by 3 bases and J by 3 bases; unmatched bases: 2. This CDR3 spans 14 amino acids. CDR3 nucleotide sequence: TGTGCCAGCAGCCACACAGGGGGGACAGATACGCAGTATTTT. This codes for CASSHTGGTDTQYF.

The rearrangement joins TRBV18 to TRBJ2-7; 9 nucleotides agree with TRBD2. This CDR3 spans 16 amino acids. Germline V gives CDR1 KGHSH, CDR2 LQKENI. V lost 3 bases, J lost 5 bases, and 11 bases stayed unmatched. CDR3 sequence reads: CASSPPGLADTNEQYF. Written as DNA, the CDR3 is TGTGCCAGCTCACCGCCGGGACTAGCCGATACCAACGAGCAGTACTTC.

The sample holds one count of this clone. This chain joins TRBV3-1 (or the pseudogene TRBV3-2) and TRBJ1-1; D unclear. This CDR3 region has 17 residues. Trimming took 1 base from V and 0 from J, leaving 15 bases between them. The germline gives CDR1 LGHDT, CDR2 YNNKEL (reference sequence). The CDR3 loop is CASSQGRTGLMNTEAFF. CDR3 DNA sequence: TGTGCCAGCAGCCAAGGTCGAACGGGTCTTATGAACACTGAAGCTTTCTTT.

The chain employs TRBV14 and TRBJ1-1, with D maybe TRBD1 (5 bases). V lost 4 bases and J lost 0, with 9 bases in between. The CDR3 has 14 amino acids. Germline CDR1 reads SGHDN; CDR2 reads FVKESK. The CDR3: CASSPPGMNTEAFF. The DNA for the CDR3 is TGTGCCAGCAGCCCTCCAGGGATGAACACTGAAGCTTTCTTT. Drawing the rest from reference TRBV14 and TRBJ1-1, the complete variable domain is EAGVTQFPSHSVIEKGQTVTLRCDPISGHDNLYWYRRVMGKEIKFLLHFVKESKQDESGMPNNRFLAERTGGTYSTLKVQPAELEDSGVYFCASSPPGMNTEAFFGQGTRLTVV.